The source of this TCR beta chain is a study of T cells after somatic rescue of genetic block. TCRdb keeps only in-frame clones here, not all; method: immunoSEQ multiplex PCR. The sample yields roughly 92,000 clones, around 90% seen once. Germline values: CDR1 MNHEY, CDR2 SMNVEV (reference sequence). CDR3 length: 17 amino acids. V lost 4 bases, J lost 3 bases, and 9 bases stayed unmatched. The chain uses TRBV27 and TRBJ2-1; 10 nucleotides line up with TRBD2. This clonotype was obtained from a woman between 18 and 30 years old. Sequenced material: peripheral blood mononuclear cells (PBMCs). Here the CDR3 reads CASSSVSGRQVYNEQFF. DNA for the CDR3: TGTGCCAGCAGTTCTGTTAGCGGGAGGCAGGTCTACAATGAGCAGTTCTTC.